The text below deals with one T cell receptor beta chain. The source of the sample is a study of blood T cell repertoires in COVID-19. This CDR3 is built from 13 residues. Germline V CDR1 and CDR2: MNHEY, SMNVEV (reference sequence). J lost 10 bases, V lost 6 bases, and 9 bases had no gene match. Profiled with immunoSEQ multiplex PCR; TCRdb holds only in-frame clones, not every one. Here the sample spans around 77,000 clones, 80% to 90% being singletons. The rearrangement uses TRBV27 and TRBJ2-3; 8 nucleotides align to TRBD2. This TCR came from a man in his sixties or seventies with active or convalescent COVID-19. Sequences were obtained from peripheral blood. The CDR3 sequence is CASRPGLASAQYF. Here the CDR3 DNA reads TGTGCCAGCAGGCCCGGACTAGCATCTGCGCAGTATTTT.